A selection of T cell receptor beta chains follows, all from one sample in a study of shared clonotypes between healthy human individuals. This table comes from immunoSEQ multiplex PCR, and its TCRdb copy is limited to in-frame clones, with some not included. The sample lists roughly 2.1 million clones; about 92% were seen once. The sample was naive CD8+ T cells from PBMCs. These receptors all come from a man aged 18 to 35 in good health. Some clones in this sample may be carry-over from other donors' samples. Each CDR3 is given with its conserved first and last residue. Rows may omit the clone size; those that give it use once, few, many or a size class.

CDR3 length | clone size | V gene | CDR3 protein
14 | - | TRBV11-2 | CASSLSSGQFGYTF
14 | - | TRBV5-6 | CASSLTSAGTEAFF
15 | - | TRBV2 | CASNVMSGQDEKLFF
13 | - | TRBV6-6 | CASRGRTDYEQYF
16 | - | TRBV11-1 | CASSTSWREGTGELFF
14 | - | TRBV27 | CASSLDGEVTEAFF
12 | - | TRBV5-1 | CASSLTSGEQYF
16 | - | TRBV21-1 | CASSKAPSGNTYEQYF
14 | - | TRBV27 | CASSSLGAGHGYTF
15 | - | TRBV27 | CASSHSGGFGETQYF
12 | - | TRBV19 | CASSERDTEAFF
14 | once | TRBV6-4 | CASAIASNTGELFF
15 | - | TRBV28 | CASSQRVVWDNEQFF
12 | - | TRBV7-2 | CASTPGVYEQFF
14 | - | TRBV27 | CASSLMGAFTEAFF
15 | - | TRBV5-4 | CASSHSAGANEKLFF
13 | - | TRBV9 | CASSSQETYEQYF
17 | - | TRBV28 | CASTQIPTVLSNQPQHF
16 | - | TRBV27 | CASSHPGLAHSNEQFF